The present entry profiles one T cell receptor (beta chain) with its context. Its antigen is not identified. Deletions cut 2 bases from V and 4 bases from J, with 16 bases between. Germline V gene sequence: CDR1 SGHTA, CDR2 FQGTGA. The CDR3 spans 16 residues. Profiled with immunoSEQ multiplex PCR; TCRdb holds only in-frame clones, not every one. Of some 120,000 clones listed, about 90% were seen once; the top ten hold roughly 3.1%. The data were taken from a study of CD4+ T cells in melanoma. Study observations and caveats: CD8+ T cell, macrophage and B cell function reportedly correlated with neoantigen-specific CD4+ T cells. Neoantigen-specific CD4+ T cells in melanoma reportedly had diverse differentiation states.

Sequencing was carried out using peripheral blood. The chain links TRBV7-3 to TRBJ2-3, with D possibly being TRBD2 (5 bases). The clonotype was recovered from a human donor with melanoma. CDR3 sequence (DNA): TGTGCCAGCAGCTTACAAAGCGGCCGGAGTCCAGATACGCAGTATTTT. Its translation: CASSLQSGRSPDTQYF. Variable domain in full (rest from reference TRBV7-3 and TRBJ2-3): GAGVSQTPSNKVTEKGKYVELRCDPISGHTALYWYRQSLGQGPEFLIYFQGTGAADDSGLPNDRFFAVRPEGSVSTLKIQRTERGDSAVYLCASSLQSGRSPDTQYFGPGTRLTVL.